A selection of T cell receptor beta chains follows, all from one sample in a study of blood T cell repertoires in COVID-19. The repertoire was sequenced with immunoSEQ multiplex PCR; TCRdb's copy has only in-frame clones and lacks some. The sample records 250,000 to 300,000 clones, approximately 82% being singletons. The specimen was PBMCs or T cells enriched from blood (not recorded which). Receptors originate from a man aged 35 to 55 who had been exposed to COVID-19. CDR3s include the opening cysteine and the closing phenylalanine or tryptophan. D genes are given only for firm matches. Clone size is stated in some rows and not others, as once, few, many or a class when expanded.

size	J	D	V	CDR3	DNA
.	TRBJ2-1	.	TRBV2	CASSGGSGVGYNEQFF	TGTGCCAGCAGTGGTGGATCGGGAGTGGGTTACAATGAGCAGTTCTTC
.	TRBJ2-7	TRBD2	TRBV27	CASSGTSGTVTYEQYF	TGTGCCAGCAGTGGGACTAGCGGGACGGTAACCTACGAGCAGTACTTC
few	TRBJ2-3	TRBD2	TRBV11-2	CASSLLTGGSDTQYF	TGTGCCAGCAGCTTATTGACGGGAGGGTCAGATACGCAGTATTTT
.	TRBJ1-6	TRBD1	TRBV28	CASSLIPGQGNSPLHF	TGTGCCAGCAGTCTCATCCCGGGACAGGGAAATTCACCCCTCCACTTT
.	TRBJ2-1	.	TRBV11-1	CASSRNAYTVYNEQFF	TGTGCCAGCAGCCGGAACGCGTACACAGTGTACAATGAGCAGTTCTTC
.	TRBJ2-7	.	TRBV9	CASSRLGSSYEQYF	TGTGCCAGCAGCCGCTTAGGGAGCTCCTACGAGCAGTACTTC
.	TRBJ1-2	.	TRBV27	CASSLFVGPRGYGYTF	TGTGCCAGCAGTTTATTTGTTGGACCAAGGGGCTATGGCTACACCTTC
.	TRBJ2-1	TRBD2	TRBV4-1	CASSQRSGRANEQFF	TGCGCCAGCAGCCAACGTAGCGGGAGGGCCAATGAGCAGTTCTTC
.	TRBJ1-1	.	TRBV4-1	CASSPGRNGEAFF	TGCGCCAGCAGCCCCGGGAGGAATGGGGAAGCTTTCTTT
.	TRBJ2-1	TRBD2	TRBV19	CASSTTSGRGSYNEQFF	TGTGCCAGTAGTACTACGAGCGGGAGAGGCTCCTACAATGAGCAGTTCTTC
.	TRBJ2-2	TRBD1	TRBV19	CASSTGTADLNTGELFF	TGTGCCAGTAGTACAGGGACAGCAGATCTGAACACCGGGGAGCTGTTTTTT
.	TRBJ1-6	.	TRBV5-4	CASSTGLRANSPLHF	TGTGCCAGCAGCACCGGGCTCAGGGCTAATTCACCCCTCCACTTT
.	TRBJ2-1	TRBD2	TRBV5-4	CASTKGSGRSYNEQFF	TGTGCCAGCACCAAAGGGAGCGGGAGATCCTACAATGAGCAGTTCTTC
.	TRBJ2-5	.	TRBV14	CASSHHTTRGLKETQYF	TGTGCCAGCAGCCACCATACGACGCGGGGCCTAAAAGAGACCCAGTACTTC
.	TRBJ1-2	.	TRBV30	CAWIGDPGSKGYTF	TGTGCCTGGATAGGAGACCCAGGGTCTAAGGGCTACACCTTC
once	TRBJ1-1	.	TRBV11-2	CASSLSPRGEAFF	TGTGCCAGCAGCCTAAGCCCCCGCGGGGAAGCTTTCTTT
few	TRBJ2-3	TRBD2	TRBV5-1	CASSPFPPGGAADTQYF	TGCGCCAGCAGCCCGTTCCCACCGGGGGGGGCGGCGGATACGCAGTATTTT
.	TRBJ2-1	TRBD2	TRBV7-2	CASSLVRLAGGLNEQFF	TGTGCCAGCAGCTTAGTGCGACTAGCGGGAGGATTGAATGAGCAGTTCTTC
.	TRBJ1-6	TRBD1	TRBV14	CASSHTRTGPSLHF	TGTGCCAGCAGCCATACCAGGACAGGTCCTTCCCTCCACTTT
.	TRBJ1-1	.	TRBV30	CAWSVAGRAFF	TGTGCCTGGAGTGTGGCAGGGAGGGCTTTCTTT
.	TRBJ2-1	TRBD2	TRBV7-9	CASSLLAGAYNEQFF	TGTGCCAGCAGCCTACTAGCGGGGGCTTACAATGAGCAGTTCTTC
.	TRBJ2-1	.	TRBV9	CASSVVGENNEQFF	TGTGCCAGCAGCGTAGTCGGAGAGAACAATGAGCAGTTCTTC
.	TRBJ1-2	.	TRBV29-1	CSVETGVGVYGYTF	TGCAGCGTTGAAACCGGGGTGGGAGTCTATGGCTACACCTTC
.	TRBJ1-2	TRBD1	TRBV4-1	CASSQDGDRVYGYTF	TGCGCCAGCAGCCAAGATGGGGACAGGGTCTATGGCTACACCTTC
.	TRBJ2-4	TRBD2	TRBV5-5	CASSPGTSDIQYF	TGTGCCAGCAGTCCCGGGACTAGTGACATTCAGTACTTC
.	TRBJ2-2	.	TRBV5-1	CASRTGNSNTGELFF	TGCGCCAGCAGAACAGGGAATTCTAACACCGGGGAGCTGTTTTTT
.	TRBJ2-1	TRBD2	TRBV28	CASSVPLAGVNEQFF	TGTGCCAGCAGCGTGCCACTAGCGGGAGTCAATGAGCAGTTCTTC
.	TRBJ2-3	TRBD1	TRBV19	CGSGTGVDTQYF	TGTGGCTCCGGGACAGGAGTAGATACGCAGTATTTT
.	TRBJ2-3	.	TRBV27	CASSFGWVQYF	TGTGCCAGCAGTTTCGGGTGGGTCCAGTATTTT
few	TRBJ1-5	.	TRBV3-1/TRBV3-2	CASSPSGGEGQPQHF	TGTGCCAGCAGCCCTAGTGGAGGGGAGGGTCAGCCCCAGCATTTT
.	TRBJ2-3	.	TRBV5-1	CASSLTGASTDTQYF	TGCGCCAGCAGCTTGACAGGCGCTAGCACAGATACGCAGTATTTT